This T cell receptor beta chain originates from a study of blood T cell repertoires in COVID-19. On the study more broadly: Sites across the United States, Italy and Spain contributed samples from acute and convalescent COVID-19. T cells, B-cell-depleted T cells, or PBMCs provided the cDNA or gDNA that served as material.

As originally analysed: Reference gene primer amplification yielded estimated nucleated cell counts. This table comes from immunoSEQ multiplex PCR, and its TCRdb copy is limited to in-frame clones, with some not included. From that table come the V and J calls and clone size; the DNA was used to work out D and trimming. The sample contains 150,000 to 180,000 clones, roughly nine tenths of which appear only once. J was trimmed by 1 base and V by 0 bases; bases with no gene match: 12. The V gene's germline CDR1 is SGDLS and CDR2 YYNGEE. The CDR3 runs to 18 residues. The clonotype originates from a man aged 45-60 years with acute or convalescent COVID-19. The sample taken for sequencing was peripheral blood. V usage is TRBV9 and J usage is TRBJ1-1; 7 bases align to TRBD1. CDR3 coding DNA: TGTGCCAGCAGCGTAGGCGCCGGACAGGTTGGGGGGAACACTGAAGCTTTCTTT. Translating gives CASSVGAGQVGGNTEAFF.